The subject of this entry is one TCR beta chain. The data belong to a study of blood T cell repertoires in COVID-19. Assay: immunoSEQ multiplex PCR; the TCRdb copy retains only in-frame clones and omits some. Of about 180,000 clones detected, roughly 84% appear once; the ten largest clones hold about 7%. This TCR was sampled from a man aged 50-59 years with active or convalescent COVID-19. Source material: peripheral blood.

The CDR3 loop is CASSVSGTTDTQYF. In DNA form, the CDR3 reads TGTGCCAGCAGCGTAAGCGGGACCACAGATACGCAGTATTTT. The rearrangement uses TRBV9 and TRBJ2-3; 7 nucleotides match TRBD2. After removal of 1 base from V and 2 bases from J, the junction contained 1 base not matched to a gene. This CDR3 has 14 amino acids. The germline CDR1 and CDR2 sequences are SGDLS and YYNGEE. The full variable domain, its missing parts supplied by reference TRBV9 and TRBJ2-3, is DSGVTQTPKHLITATGQRVTLRCSPRSGDLSVYWYQQSLDQGLQFLIQYYNGEERAKGNILERFSAQQFPDLHSELNLSSLELGDSALYFCASSVSGTTDTQYFGPGTRLTVL.